This is a list of T cell receptor beta chains from one sample in a study of high-grade serous ovarian cancer treatment subgroups. Produced via immunoSEQ multiplex PCR; TCRdb's table is partial and in-frame only. This sample carries 6,500 to 8,000 clones, almost 80% of them seen once, and the ten largest clones take around 4.5%. Sequencing was carried out using tumor tissue. The receptors originated from a human donor with high-grade serous ovarian cancer. Each CDR3 is given with its conserved first and last residue. D genes are given only for firm matches. Clone sizes are given selectively: once, few, many, or a class where the clone is expanded.

j_call: TRBJ2-2
v_call: TRBV7-3
d_call: TRBD2
clone_size: few
cdr3_nt: TGTGCCAGCAGCTTAAAAGGCGGATCTGGGGGGGCCGGGGAGCTGTTTTTT
cdr3_aa: CASSLKGGSGGAGELFF

j_call: TRBJ1-3
v_call: TRBV6-1
d_call: -
clone_size: -
cdr3_nt: TGTGCCAGCAGTTCACACGGGGGGGATGGAAACACCATATATTTT
cdr3_aa: CASSSHGGDGNTIYF

j_call: TRBJ2-2
v_call: TRBV2
d_call: -
clone_size: -
cdr3_nt: TGTGCCAGCAGTTTGCCCGGGGAGCTGTTTTTT
cdr3_aa: CASSLPGELFF

j_call: TRBJ2-3
v_call: TRBV9
d_call: TRBD2
clone_size: -
cdr3_nt: TGTGCCAGCAGCGGGGGACTAGCGGGGGGGAGGGCCACACGAAATACGCAGTATTTT
cdr3_aa: CASSGGLAGGRATRNTQYF

j_call: TRBJ1-5
v_call: TRBV6-7
d_call: -
clone_size: -
cdr3_nt: TGTGCCAGCAGTTACTCGTACGAGACTCCCAGAAGGTTTAGCAATCAGCCCCAGCATTTT
cdr3_aa: CASSYSYETPRRFSNQPQHF

j_call: TRBJ1-6
v_call: TRBV6-1
d_call: TRBD1
clone_size: -
cdr3_nt: TGTGCCAGCAGGGGACAGGGGGGTATGGCTTCACCCCTCCACTTT
cdr3_aa: CASRGQGGMASPLHF

j_call: TRBJ1-2
v_call: TRBV27
d_call: -
clone_size: few
cdr3_nt: TGTGCCAGCAGTTTCAGTGGGGGCTATGGCTACACCTTC
cdr3_aa: CASSFSGGYGYTF

j_call: TRBJ1-6
v_call: TRBV11-2
d_call: TRBD1
clone_size: -
cdr3_nt: TGTGCCAGCAGCCATGGACAGGGGAGAATGTCACCCCTCCACTTT
cdr3_aa: CASSHGQGRMSPLHF

j_call: TRBJ2-5
v_call: TRBV7-2
d_call: TRBD1
clone_size: -
cdr3_nt: TGTGCCAGCAGCTGGGGACAGGGGGGACAGACCCAGTACTTC
cdr3_aa: CASSWGQGGQTQYF

j_call: TRBJ1-5
v_call: TRBV5-5
d_call: TRBD1
clone_size: -
cdr3_nt: TGTGCCAGCAGCGCAAGGACAGGGGTTGGAAATCAGCCCCAGCATTTT
cdr3_aa: CASSARTGVGNQPQHF

j_call: TRBJ1-5
v_call: TRBV5-1
d_call: -
clone_size: -
cdr3_nt: TGCGCCAGCGTCGGGGAAGGGTATAGCAATCAGCCCCAGCATTTT
cdr3_aa: CASVGEGYSNQPQHF

j_call: TRBJ2-1
v_call: TRBV14
d_call: -
clone_size: -
cdr3_nt: TGTGCCAGCAGCCAGTCGGGTCCCCATGAGCAGTTCTTC
cdr3_aa: CASSQSGPHEQFF

j_call: TRBJ2-7
v_call: TRBV4-2
d_call: -
clone_size: -
cdr3_nt: TGTGCCAGCAGCCAAGTGTCACAGGCCGACGAGCAGTACTTC
cdr3_aa: CASSQVSQADEQYF

j_call: TRBJ1-6
v_call: TRBV5-4
d_call: -
clone_size: -
cdr3_nt: TGTGCCAGCAGCTTGCTGGGGCTAGGGATCGGAAAAAATTCACCCCTCCACTTT
cdr3_aa: CASSLLGLGIGKNSPLHF

j_call: TRBJ2-7
v_call: TRBV6-5
d_call: -
clone_size: once
cdr3_nt: TGTGCCAGCAGTCCTTACAACAGGGGAGGCGAGCAGTACTTC
cdr3_aa: CASSPYNRGGEQYF

j_call: TRBJ1-1
v_call: TRBV5-1
d_call: TRBD1
clone_size: -
cdr3_nt: TGCGCCAGCAGCCCGTCTGGACAGGGTTTTCGGACTGAAGCTTTCTTT
cdr3_aa: CASSPSGQGFRTEAFF

j_call: TRBJ1-2
v_call: TRBV10-3
d_call: -
clone_size: -
cdr3_nt: TGTGCCATCAGTGAGGAGACTGGCTATGGCTACACCTTC
cdr3_aa: CAISEETGYGYTF

j_call: TRBJ1-6
v_call: TRBV7-6
d_call: -
clone_size: few
cdr3_nt: TGTGCCAGCAGCTCCAGGACGGGGCCGGATTCACCCCTCCACTTT
cdr3_aa: CASSSRTGPDSPLHF

j_call: TRBJ1-1
v_call: TRBV5-1
d_call: -
clone_size: once
cdr3_nt: TGCGCCAGCAGCTTAGGGGCGCACACTGAAGCTTTCTTT
cdr3_aa: CASSLGAHTEAFF

j_call: TRBJ2-5
v_call: TRBV11-2
d_call: -
clone_size: -
cdr3_nt: TGTGCCAGCAGCCCTAGCCCCCAAGAGACCCAGTACTTC
cdr3_aa: CASSPSPQETQYF

j_call: TRBJ1-1
v_call: TRBV19
d_call: -
clone_size: -
cdr3_nt: TGTGCCAGTAGTTCGGGGGGGCGCCCAACTGAAGCTTTCTTT
cdr3_aa: CASSSGGRPTEAFF

j_call: TRBJ2-5
v_call: TRBV6-5
d_call: -
clone_size: -
cdr3_nt: TGTGCCAGCAGTTACTCGATCGGCAGGACTCAAGAGACCCAGTACTTC
cdr3_aa: CASSYSIGRTQETQYF

j_call: TRBJ2-1
v_call: TRBV5-1
d_call: -
clone_size: -
cdr3_nt: TGCGCCAGCAGCTTGGCCGGAAACAATGAGCAGTTCTTC
cdr3_aa: CASSLAGNNEQFF

j_call: TRBJ2-5
v_call: TRBV28
d_call: -
clone_size: once
cdr3_nt: TGTGCCAGCAGACCCCCGGGGCGGAAAGAGACCCAGTACTTC
cdr3_aa: CASRPPGRKETQYF

j_call: TRBJ1-5
v_call: TRBV5-1
d_call: TRBD1
clone_size: -
cdr3_nt: TGCGCCAGCAGCTTAGGACAGGGCGGCAATCAGCCCCAGCATTTT
cdr3_aa: CASSLGQGGNQPQHF

j_call: TRBJ1-1
v_call: TRBV27
d_call: -
clone_size: -
cdr3_nt: TGTGCCAGCAGTTTAAAGTCAGTCCAGAGTTACATGAACACTGAAGCTTTCTTT
cdr3_aa: CASSLKSVQSYMNTEAFF

j_call: TRBJ1-4
v_call: TRBV9
d_call: -
clone_size: -
cdr3_nt: TGTGCCAGCAGCGAGGGAGACGGTCTCCAAAAACTGTTTTTT
cdr3_aa: CASSEGDGLQKLFF

j_call: TRBJ2-4
v_call: TRBV7-2
d_call: TRBD2
clone_size: once
cdr3_nt: TGTGCCAGCAGCCCGACGCGGGGGGCGGAAAACATTCAGTACTTC
cdr3_aa: CASSPTRGAENIQYF

j_call: TRBJ1-4
v_call: TRBV10-3
d_call: -
clone_size: once
cdr3_nt: TGTGCCATCAGTGAGAAGGGCCCCAACTCCCTGGCAGCAACTAATGAAAAACTGTTTTTT
cdr3_aa: CAISEKGPNSLAATNEKLFF

j_call: TRBJ2-2
v_call: TRBV19
d_call: TRBD1
clone_size: -
cdr3_nt: TGTGCCAGTACCCCCGGGACAGGGGCCGGGGAGCTGTTTTTT
cdr3_aa: CASTPGTGAGELFF

j_call: TRBJ2-3
v_call: TRBV9
d_call: -
clone_size: once
cdr3_nt: TGTGCCAGCAGCGCCCTAGAAGATACGCAGTATTTT
cdr3_aa: CASSALEDTQYF

j_call: TRBJ1-1
v_call: TRBV2
d_call: -
clone_size: -
cdr3_nt: TGTGCCAGCACCCTGACCTGGGAAGCTTTCTTT
cdr3_aa: CASTLTWEAFF

j_call: TRBJ1-1
v_call: TRBV6-5
d_call: -
clone_size: -
cdr3_nt: TGTGCCAGCAGGCCCCCGGGGGCAGACACTGAAGCTTTCTTT
cdr3_aa: CASRPPGADTEAFF

j_call: TRBJ1-6
v_call: TRBV5-1
d_call: -
clone_size: -
cdr3_nt: TGCGCCAGCAGCTTGCGGCCGGGAAATAATTCACCCCTCCACTTT
cdr3_aa: CASSLRPGNNSPLHF

j_call: TRBJ2-1
v_call: TRBV19
d_call: TRBD2
clone_size: -
cdr3_nt: TGTGCCAGTAGCAGAGCGGGGGGGCTTTACAATGAGCAGTTCTTC
cdr3_aa: CASSRAGGLYNEQFF

j_call: TRBJ2-3
v_call: TRBV18
d_call: -
clone_size: -
cdr3_nt: TGTGCCAGCTCACTAGCGGCAAGCACAGATACGCAGTATTTT
cdr3_aa: CASSLAASTDTQYF